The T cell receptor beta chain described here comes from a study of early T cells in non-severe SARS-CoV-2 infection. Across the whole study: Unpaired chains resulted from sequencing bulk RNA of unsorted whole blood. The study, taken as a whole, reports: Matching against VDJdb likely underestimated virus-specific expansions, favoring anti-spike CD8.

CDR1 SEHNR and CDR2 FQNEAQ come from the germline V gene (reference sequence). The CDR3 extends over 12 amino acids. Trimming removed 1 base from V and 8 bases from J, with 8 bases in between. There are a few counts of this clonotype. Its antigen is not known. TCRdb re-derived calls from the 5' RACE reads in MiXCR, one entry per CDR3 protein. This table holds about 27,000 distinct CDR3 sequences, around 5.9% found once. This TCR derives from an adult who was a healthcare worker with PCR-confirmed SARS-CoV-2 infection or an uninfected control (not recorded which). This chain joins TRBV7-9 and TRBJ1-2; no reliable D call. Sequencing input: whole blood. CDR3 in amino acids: CASSLGVDGYTF. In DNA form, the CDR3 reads TGTGCCAGCAGCTTAGGGGTTGACGGCTACACCTTC. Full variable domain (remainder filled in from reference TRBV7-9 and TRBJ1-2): DTGVSQNPRHKITKRGQNVTFRCDPISEHNRLYWYRQTLGQGPEFLTYFQNEAQLEKSRLLSDRFSAERPKGSFSTLEIQRTEQGDSAMYLCASSLGVDGYTFGSGTRLTVV.